This T cell receptor (beta chain) is drawn from a study of cytomegalovirus exposure and HLA in healthy donors (dated by TCRdb to about 2017). With regard to the full study: According to an earlier analysis of several hundred of the donors, about 179 million T cells yielded 100 million or so unique TCR beta sequences and approximately 300 Gb of sequence data. The study used immunosequencing to profile the T cell repertoires of around 600 subjects and linked those repertoires to cytomegalovirus serostatus. The aim of the study was to test whether cataloging public T cell receptors could identify signatures of past pathogen exposure. Donor age, sex, ethnicity and CMV serostatus were collected together with the repertoire data. Along with the approximately 700-subject first cohort, a separate validation cohort of 120 different subjects was used. HLA typing included class I and class II loci at four-digit resolution. Typing coverage differed by locus: A, B, C, DRB1 and DQB1 were typed in roughly 620-640 donors, DQA1 in 522, DPA1 in 600 to 610, and DPB1 in just under 490. Among approximately 370 genotyped donors of the cohort, an average of around 220,000 unique TCR beta nucleotide sequences was sequenced per donor, of which roughly 18% were non-productive. A later analysis re-examined previously published TCR beta repertoires from 500 to 700 donors and added high-resolution HLA genotyping to investigate patterns of TCR occurrence. An early release covering roughly 600 HLA-typed donors comprised around 300 gigabases of sequencing data and 85 million or so unique TCR sequences. In an earlier analysis of 587 of the donors, high-throughput TCR beta sequencing was used to judge whether each TCR beta V gene segment behaved as functional or pseudogenic. Rather than drawing on any new phenotypic data, the later analysis identified candidate immune exposures from TCR beta sequences and the way those sequences occurred across donors. A later genetic analysis used genome-wide SNP genotypes for about 65% of the roughly 700 donors, treating that subset as a discovery cohort. Five DR-DQ haplotypes were handled as single units for association and clustering because linkage in the cohort was strong. All discovery cohort repertoires had been generated using a single sequencing platform. Of the 350 to 450 genotyped donors, about 80% fell in the genetic ancestry cluster associated with self-reported Caucasian donors. High-throughput TCR immunosequencing, statistical association of individual TCRs with disease status, and machine learning were combined to predict cytomegalovirus infection status.

CDR1 and CDR2, per the germline V gene (reference sequence), are GTSNPN and SVGIG. The CDR3, cysteine through phenylalanine, is 13 amino acids long. The retained sequence is limited to the CDR3, 39 bases, with the frame set at the first base. V and J are truncated by 1 base and 8 bases respectively, leaving an intervening sequence of 12 bases. About this clone itself: The target of this receptor is not known. Base-call qualities are not available, and no considerably larger clone is one nucleotide away.

The library came from the immunoSEQ multiplex PCR assay. For the multiplex PCR, a mixture combining 60 forward primers for TCR Vbeta segments and 13 reverse primers for TCR Jbeta segments was used. The CDR3 region of rearranged TCR beta genes was amplified from genomic DNA by a multiplex PCR assay. On the Illumina HiSeq System, the amplified TCR beta libraries were sequenced as 87-base-pair reads. The paper's data handling went like this. In a later analysis, approximately 74 million unique TCR beta chains were counted across the 500 to 700 repertoires, and about 10 million of these chains were shared by at least two donors. A nearest-neighbor algorithm error-corrected the raw reads and collapsed the reads into unique sequences, merging closely related sequences to remove PCR and sequencing errors. CDR3 sequences were aligned to IMGT reference sequences to assign V, D and J gene segments. For a sequence to be retained, at least a six-nucleotide match to both a V gene segment and a J gene segment was required. Rearrangements were classified as productive when the CDR3 lacked stop codons and remained in frame with V and J, and all other rearrangements were classified as non-productive. Following IMGT convention, CDR3 was defined as the stretch from the second conserved V-encoded cysteine up to the conserved J-encoded phenylalanine. The earlier analysis of 500 to 600 of the donors excluded sequences that lacked an unambiguous match to a single V gene segment. In an earlier analysis of a few hundred of the donors, V segments were called functional above 56.7% productive rearrangements and were called segregating when the between-donor standard deviation exceeded 5%. A statistical classification framework was built to diagnose cytomegalovirus status from the catalog of TCR beta chain sequences. A later analysis assigned V and J genes by comparing TCR nucleotide sequences with IMGT/GENE-DB human TR gene sequences. A later analysis assigned CDR3 sequences and most-parsimonious VDJ recombination scenarios with the TCRdist pipeline. In a later analysis, each TCR beta chain was defined by its CDR3 amino acid sequence together with its V-gene family, and reads without a unique V-gene family were excluded. To address suspected cross-contamination and a sequencing artifact, a later analysis removed over 500 highly shared, low-generation-probability nucleotide sequences. For each public chain, a later analysis derived a clonal expansion index from normalized ranks of inferred template counts within each repertoire. Generation probabilities in a later analysis came from a VDJ recombination model fitted to out-of-frame rearrangements, and those results were checked against IGoR. A later analysis scored TCR-TCR, TCR-HLA and TCR-CMV co-occurrence with hypergeometric tests, applying a repertoire-size bias correction to TCR pairs. A later analysis estimated false discovery rates by permuting HLA or CMV assignments 20 times. In a later analysis, co-occurring TCRs were grouped with DBSCAN, and TCRdist sequence similarity was added when clustering was performed within HLA-allele-positive subsets. Co-occurrence clustering excluded repertoires with fewer than 30,000 or more than 120,000 public chains, plus five with anomalous nucleotide sharing. Imported from immuneACCESS, the table was reduced by TCRdb to in-frame sequences with V and J called. These copies leave out some clones; in studies compared against another copy, an unresolved V gene accounts for under half, and the cause of the remainder is not known. The DNA was the basis for D and trimming; V, J and clone size are from that table. Counted in this sample were 150,000 to 200,000 clones; 85% to 90% of them appeared once. 1.5% to 2% of the sample comes from the top ten.

Overall study results and their limits: While some public TCRs were present in many individuals, most TCR sequences turned up only very rarely across donors. Some IMGT-functional V segments, including TRBV6-2 and TRBV6-3, could not be told apart with the 87-base-pair reads, so those segments were excluded. A few of the identified cytomegalovirus-associated TCR beta chains were confirmed in vitro to be specific for cytomegalovirus antigens. Most CMV-associated TCR beta chains appeared to be HLA-restricted in a later analysis, and the HLA associations seemed to be driven largely by CMV exposure. In a later analysis, several top co-occurrence clusters were reported to appear linked to parvovirus B19, influenza, CMV and Epstein-Barr virus. It was suggested by the authors that the approach could potentially be generalized to other disease states and immunological phenotypes. According to a later analysis, TCR association rates differed among HLA loci, with DRB1 alleles showing the most associated TCRs and HLA-C alleles showing the fewest. When HLA alleles, especially DR and DQ, strongly co-occurred, TCR associations were difficult to assign to individual alleles. Because counts were too low, roughly 17 rarely observed V segments, including chromosome 9 orphons, were left out of the earlier analysis of 587 of the donors. The presence/absence analyses assumed that sequencing depth was roughly uniform across donors, and that assumption may not be true. HLA typing was unavailable for some donors at each locus, so association tests used only the typed subset. In an earlier analysis of fewer than 700 of the donors, most TCR beta V segments appeared in productive rearrangements about 87% or about 30% of the time, broadly matching IMGT annotations. A cluster of highly shared sequence variants was judged likely to be a technical artifact of the sequencing pipeline. Correlated functional status among segregating V segments might reflect linkage disequilibrium, but an unknown experimental factor could not be ruled out. The study gave a list of under 200 TCR beta chains associated with cytomegalovirus. According to a later genetic analysis, donors in an Asian-associated ancestry cluster had fewer N-insertions in productive TCRs than the approximately 700-donor mean. Only TCR beta chains were sequenced in this cohort, and the absence of alpha or paired-chain data limited detectable features. A further reported finding was that TCR beta sequences accurately predicted the HLA-A and HLA-B alleles for most subjects in the first cohort. The only immune exposure information available for the cohort was CMV serostatus. In a later analysis, HLA-associated TCR beta chains were found to be more clonally expanded and to have lower generation probabilities than equally common non-associated chains. At a false discovery rate of 0.05, a later analysis linked about 17,000 TCR beta sequences to specific HLA alleles. In both the original and validation cohorts, the classifier was reported to diagnose cytomegalovirus status with high specificity and sensitivity. A later genetic analysis associated a missense DCLRE1C variant with V-gene and J-gene trimming of TCR beta chains, and an independent cohort replicated the association.

The cohort was made up of approximately 700 healthy bone marrow donors. At the time of sampling, every cohort member was nominally healthy, though immune exposures that went unrecorded were likely present. The donor was CMV seronegative and belonged to the group of around 400 seronegative cohort members. Each donor provided a peripheral blood sample, and peripheral blood mononuclear cells were used for TCR beta sequencing. Genomic DNA was extracted from the blood cell samples with the Qiagen DNeasy Blood Extraction Kit. The sequencing input was PBMCs. This TCR derives from a woman in her late teens or twenties in good health and CMV-seronegative. The rearranged segments are TRBV30 and TRBJ2-1, and perhaps TRBD1 as D gene, on 6 matching bases. The CDR3 reads as follows: CAWSDGPGDEQFF. Here is the DNA: TGTGCCTGGAGTGATGGGCCAGGGGATGAGCAGTTCTTC.